The clone carrying this TCR beta chain is a singleton in its sample. Sequenced by immunoSEQ multiplex PCR; TCRdb stores in-frame clones only, minus some. The repertoire consists of about 75,000 clones, with roughly 70% occurring once and the leading ten covering 2.6%. This sample was taken from a study of blood T cell repertoires in COVID-19. Trimming cost V 4 bases and J 1 base; bases outside gene matches: 2. The CDR3 has 14 residues. The germline CDR1 and CDR2 sequences are MDHEN and SYDVKM. Sequencing was performed on peripheral blood. The receptor's source is a human donor with acute or convalescent COVID-19. The donor label of this sample is uncertain. This sequence joins TRBV28 and TRBJ1-1; 8 bases agree with TRBD1. The CDR3 loop reads CASSSGTGNTEAFF. The CDR3, as DNA: TGTGCCAGCAGTTCCGGGACAGGGAACACTGAAGCTTTCTTT.